Detailed here is one T cell receptor beta chain. The junction and the germline gene differ at one end; a read error may be behind it. CDR1 MDHEN and CDR2 SYDVKM come from the germline V gene. This CDR3 contains 14 residues. At the deep level, the assay was run. Produced via immunoSEQ multiplex PCR; TCRdb's table is partial and in-frame only. The repertoire holds hundreds of thousands of clones, with about two thirds as singletons. The entry originates in a study of shared clonotypes between healthy human individuals. The chain combines TRBV28 with TRBJ1-2; TRBD1 aligns across 9 bases. The TCR sequence derives from a woman aged 25-40 years in good health. Sequenced material: memory CD4+ T cells sorted from blood. Indicated subset: CD45RA-negative fraction. The CDR3 is CASSPPDRGRGCTF. The CDR3 DNA follows: TGTGCCAGCAGTCCGCCGGACAGGGGACGGGGCTGCACCTTC.